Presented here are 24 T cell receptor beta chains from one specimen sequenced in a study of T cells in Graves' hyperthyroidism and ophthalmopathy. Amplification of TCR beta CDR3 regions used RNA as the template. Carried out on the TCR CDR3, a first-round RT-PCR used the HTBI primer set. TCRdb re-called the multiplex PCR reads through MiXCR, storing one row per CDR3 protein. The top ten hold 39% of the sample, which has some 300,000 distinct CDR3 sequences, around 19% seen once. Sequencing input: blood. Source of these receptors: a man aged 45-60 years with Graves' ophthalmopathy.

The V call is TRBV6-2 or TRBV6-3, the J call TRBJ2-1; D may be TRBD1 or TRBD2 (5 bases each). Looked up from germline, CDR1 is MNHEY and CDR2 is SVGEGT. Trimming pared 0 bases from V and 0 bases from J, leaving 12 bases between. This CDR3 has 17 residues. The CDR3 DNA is TGTGCCAGCAGTTACTCTTTGGGGGACCTCTCCTACAATGAGCAGTTCTTC. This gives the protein CASSYSLGDLSYNEQFF.

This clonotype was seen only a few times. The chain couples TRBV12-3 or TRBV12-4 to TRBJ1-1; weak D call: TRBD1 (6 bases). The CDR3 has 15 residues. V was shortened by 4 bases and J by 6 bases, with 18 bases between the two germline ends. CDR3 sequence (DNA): TGTGCCAGCAGTTCGGGCCCCAGGGGTCACGCTGAAGCTTTCTTT. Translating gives CASSSGPRGHAEAFF.

The CDR3 here is CASSIDPQGIETQYF. For the CDR3, the DNA is TGTGCCAGTAGTATAGACCCACAGGGAATAGAGACCCAGTACTTC. This sequence joins TRBV19 and TRBJ2-5; weak D call: TRBD1 (6 bases). Per germline, CDR1 LNHDA and CDR2 SQIVND (reference sequence). Deletions cut 0 bases from V and 4 bases from J, with 12 bases between. CDR3 length: 15 amino acids.

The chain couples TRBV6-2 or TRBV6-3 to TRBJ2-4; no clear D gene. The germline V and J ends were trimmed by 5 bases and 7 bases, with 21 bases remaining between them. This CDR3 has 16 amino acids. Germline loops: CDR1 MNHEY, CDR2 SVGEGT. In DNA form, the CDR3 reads TGTGCCAGCAGTCCCGATAATTTCGGGCCCCGTAACATTCAGTACTTC. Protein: CASSPDNFGPRNIQYF.

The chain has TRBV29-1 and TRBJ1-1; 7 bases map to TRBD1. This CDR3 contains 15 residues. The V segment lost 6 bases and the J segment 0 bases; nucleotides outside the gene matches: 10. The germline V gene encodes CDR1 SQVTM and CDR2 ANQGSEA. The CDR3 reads CSVPNRGAMNTEAFF. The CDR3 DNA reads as TGCAGCGTACCTAACAGGGGTGCGATGAACACTGAAGCTTTCTTT.

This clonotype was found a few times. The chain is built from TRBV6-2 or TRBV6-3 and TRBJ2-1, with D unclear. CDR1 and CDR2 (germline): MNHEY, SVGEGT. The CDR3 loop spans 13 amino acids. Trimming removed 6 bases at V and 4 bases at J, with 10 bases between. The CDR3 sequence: CASSPADYNEQFF. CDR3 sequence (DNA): TGTGCCAGCAGCCCCGCGGATTACAATGAGCAGTTCTTC.

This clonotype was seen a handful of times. This chain's CDR3 is CASSFTGAPMNTEAFF. DNA of the CDR3: TGTGCCAGCAGTTTTACAGGGGCCCCGATGAACACTGAAGCTTTCTTT. V and J are TRBV12-3 or TRBV12-4 and TRBJ1-1; 7 nucleotides align to TRBD1. The CDR3 spans 16 residues. The J segment lost 0 bases and the V segment lost 3 bases, leaving 7 bases of the junction unmatched.

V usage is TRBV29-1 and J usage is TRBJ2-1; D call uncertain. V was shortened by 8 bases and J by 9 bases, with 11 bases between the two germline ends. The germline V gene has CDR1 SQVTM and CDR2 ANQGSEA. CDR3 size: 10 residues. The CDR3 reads CSSLEIEQFF. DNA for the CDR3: TGCAGCTCGCTGGAGATTGAGCAGTTCTTC.

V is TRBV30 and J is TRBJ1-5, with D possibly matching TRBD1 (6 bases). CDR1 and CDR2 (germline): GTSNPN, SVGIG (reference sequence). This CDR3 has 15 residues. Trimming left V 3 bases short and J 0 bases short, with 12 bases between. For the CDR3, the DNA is TGTGCCTGGAGCGGAGGGGGGAATAGCAATCAGCCCCAGCATTTT. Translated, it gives CAWSGGGNSNQPQHF.

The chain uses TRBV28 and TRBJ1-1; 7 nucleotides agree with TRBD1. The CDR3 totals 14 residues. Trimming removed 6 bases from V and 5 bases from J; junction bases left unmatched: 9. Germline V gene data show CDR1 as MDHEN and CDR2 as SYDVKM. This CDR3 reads CASSLTGVRTEAFF. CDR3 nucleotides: TGTGCCAGCAGCCTAACAGGGGTAAGGACTGAAGCTTTCTTT.

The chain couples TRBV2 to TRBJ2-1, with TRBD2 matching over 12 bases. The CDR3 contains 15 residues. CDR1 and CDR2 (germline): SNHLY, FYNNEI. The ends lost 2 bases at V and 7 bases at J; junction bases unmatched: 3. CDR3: CASSELAGGTNEQFF. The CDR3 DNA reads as TGTGCCAGCAGTGAACTAGCGGGAGGGACGAATGAGCAGTTCTTC.

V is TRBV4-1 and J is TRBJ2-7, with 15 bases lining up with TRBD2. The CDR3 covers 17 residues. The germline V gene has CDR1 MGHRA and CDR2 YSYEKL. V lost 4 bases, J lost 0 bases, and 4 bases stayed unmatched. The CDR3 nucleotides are TGCGCCAGCAGCCCAGGACTAGCGGGAGGGAGCTCCTACGAGCAGTACTTC. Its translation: CASSPGLAGGSSYEQYF.

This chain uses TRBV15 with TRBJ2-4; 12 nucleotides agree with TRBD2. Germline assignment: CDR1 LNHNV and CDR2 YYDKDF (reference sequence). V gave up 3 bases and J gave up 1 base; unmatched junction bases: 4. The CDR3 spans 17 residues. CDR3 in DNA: TGTGCCACCAGCAGGACTAGCGGGAGATTTGCCAAAAACATTCAGTACTTC. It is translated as CATSRTSGRFAKNIQYF. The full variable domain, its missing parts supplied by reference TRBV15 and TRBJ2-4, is DAMVIQNPRYQVTQFGKPVTLSCSQTLNHNVMYWYQQKSSQAPKLLFHYYDKDFNNEADTPDNFQSRRPNTSFCFLDIRSPGLGDTAMYLCATSRTSGRFAKNIQYFGAGTRLSVL.

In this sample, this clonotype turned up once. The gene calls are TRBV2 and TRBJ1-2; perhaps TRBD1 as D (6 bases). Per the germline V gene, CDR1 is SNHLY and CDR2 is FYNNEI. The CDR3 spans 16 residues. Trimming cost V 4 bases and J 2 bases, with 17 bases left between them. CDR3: CASSGRGLYMNYGYTF. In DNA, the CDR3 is TGTGCCAGCAGTGGCAGGGGCCTCTACATGAACTATGGCTACACCTTC.

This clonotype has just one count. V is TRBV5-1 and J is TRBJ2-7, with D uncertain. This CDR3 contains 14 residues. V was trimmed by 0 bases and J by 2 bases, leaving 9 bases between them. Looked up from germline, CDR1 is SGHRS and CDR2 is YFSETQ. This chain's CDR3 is CASSLGGTTYEQYF. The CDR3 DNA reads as TGCGCCAGCAGCTTGGGAGGCACAACCTACGAGCAGTACTTC.

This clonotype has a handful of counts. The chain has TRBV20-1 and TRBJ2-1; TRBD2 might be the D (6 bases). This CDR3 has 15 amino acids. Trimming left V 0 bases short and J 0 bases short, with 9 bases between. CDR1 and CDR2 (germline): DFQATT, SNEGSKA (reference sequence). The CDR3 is CSAREPGLSYNEQFF. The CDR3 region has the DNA TGCAGTGCTAGAGAACCGGGACTCTCCTACAATGAGCAGTTCTTC.

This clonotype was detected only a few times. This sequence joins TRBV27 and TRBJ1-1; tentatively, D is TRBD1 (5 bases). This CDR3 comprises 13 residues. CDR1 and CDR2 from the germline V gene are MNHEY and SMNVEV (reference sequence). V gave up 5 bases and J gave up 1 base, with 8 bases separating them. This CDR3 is CASSKQGNTEAFF. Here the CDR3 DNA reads TGTGCCAGCAGTAAGCAGGGGAACACTGAAGCTTTCTTT.

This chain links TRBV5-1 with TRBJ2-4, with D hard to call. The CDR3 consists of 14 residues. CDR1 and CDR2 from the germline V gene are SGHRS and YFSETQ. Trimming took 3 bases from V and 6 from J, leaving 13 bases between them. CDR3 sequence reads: CASSYNRVSNIQYF. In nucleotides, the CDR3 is TGCGCCAGCAGCTATAACCGGGTCTCAAACATTCAGTACTTC.

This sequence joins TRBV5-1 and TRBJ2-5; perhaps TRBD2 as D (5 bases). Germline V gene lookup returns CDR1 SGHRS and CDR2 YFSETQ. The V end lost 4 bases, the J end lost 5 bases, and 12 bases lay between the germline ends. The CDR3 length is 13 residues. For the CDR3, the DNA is TGCGCCAGCAGCCCATTACTAGGGGAGACCCAGTACTTC. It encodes CASSPLLGETQYF. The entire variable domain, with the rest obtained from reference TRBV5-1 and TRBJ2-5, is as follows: KAGVTQTPRYLIKTRGQQVTLSCSPISGHRSVSWYQQTPGQGLQFLFEYFSETQRNKGNFPGRFSGRQFSNSRSEMNVSTLELGDSALYLCASSPLLGETQYFGPGTRLLVL.

CDR3 amino acids: CASSRSRGGTQYF. In DNA form, the CDR3 reads TGTGCCAGCAGCCGGAGCCGGGGAGGGACCCAGTACTTC. The V and J genes are TRBV7-8 and TRBJ2-5, with D possibly TRBD2 on 6 matching bases. There are 13 residues in the CDR3. The ends were cut back, 5 bases at V and 7 bases at J, with 14 bases in the middle. The germline CDR1 and CDR2 sequences are SGHVS and FQNEAQ.

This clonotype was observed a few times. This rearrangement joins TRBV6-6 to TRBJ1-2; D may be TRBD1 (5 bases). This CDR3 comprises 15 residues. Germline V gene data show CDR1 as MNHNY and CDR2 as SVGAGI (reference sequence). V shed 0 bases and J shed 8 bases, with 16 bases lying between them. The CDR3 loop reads CASSYSILRDKGYTF. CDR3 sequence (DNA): TGTGCCAGCAGTTACTCGATCCTCAGGGATAAGGGCTACACCTTC.

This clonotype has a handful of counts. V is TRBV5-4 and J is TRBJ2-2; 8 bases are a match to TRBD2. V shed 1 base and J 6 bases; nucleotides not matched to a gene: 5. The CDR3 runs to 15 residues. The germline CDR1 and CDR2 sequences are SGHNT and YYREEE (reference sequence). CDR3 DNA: TGTGCCAGCAGCTTGCCGGGACTAGAGGCCGGGGAGCTGTTTTTT. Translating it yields CASSLPGLEAGELFF.

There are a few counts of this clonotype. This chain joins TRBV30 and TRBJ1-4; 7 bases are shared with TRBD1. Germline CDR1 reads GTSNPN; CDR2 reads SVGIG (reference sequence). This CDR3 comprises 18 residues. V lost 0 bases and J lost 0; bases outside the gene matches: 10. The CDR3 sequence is CAWSVTRQGYATNEKLFF. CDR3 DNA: TGTGCCTGGAGTGTAACGAGACAGGGTTATGCAACTAATGAAAAACTGTTTTTT.

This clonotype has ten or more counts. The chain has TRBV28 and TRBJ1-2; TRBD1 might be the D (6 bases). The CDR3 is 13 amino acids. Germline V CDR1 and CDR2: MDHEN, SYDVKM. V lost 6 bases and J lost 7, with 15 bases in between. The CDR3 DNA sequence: TGTGCCAGCAGGAACAGGGCCCGGGGTGGCTACACCTTC. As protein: CASRNRARGGYTF.